This T cell receptor beta chain was sequenced in a study of read filtering for tumor transcriptome and immune sequencing. Study-wide context: Among patients, 17 to 20 were male and some 15 female, aged 47 to 80 (mean around 61).

The CDR3 totals 15 residues. CDR1 SGHRS and CDR2 YFSETQ come from the germline V gene. V dropped 4 bases and J dropped 0 bases, with 10 bases sitting between them. This library used about 360 ng RNA and molecular barcoded adaptors spanning alpha/delta and beta/gamma chains. TCRdb analysed the reads with MiXCR anew, one entry per CDR3 protein. The table lists about 22,000 distinct CDR3 sequences, approximately 14% of them singletons. Whole-study results and caveats: Even smaller IR-seq throughput identified most shared clonotypes. The CD138-negative fraction was mixed bone marrow immune cells, not pure T cells.

This clonotype showed up many times. The antigen is undetermined. The chain uses TRBV5-1 and TRBJ2-2; D remains ambiguous. Material for sequencing was a population of CD138-negative cells sorted from bone marrow. The receptor comes from a donor at least 40 years old with multiple myeloma. CDR3 in amino acids: CASSAGHSNTGELFF. The CDR3 bases are TGCGCCAGCAGCGCCGGTCACTCGAACACCGGGGAGCTGTTTTTT.